One TCR beta chain is described in this entry. The authors prepared the TCRbeta library with unique molecular identifiers. One entry per CDR3 protein results from TCRdb running MiXCR on the PCR reads. The sample holds about 400,000 distinct CDR3 sequences; roughly 22% are singletons and the top ten take around 4%. The CDR3 extends over 15 amino acids. Germline trimming cut 2 bases from V and 5 bases from J; bases unmatched to any gene: 6. Germline CDR1 and CDR2: MGHDK and SYGVNS. This specimen belongs to a study of T-cell reconstitution after alpha-beta-depleted transplantation in children. Sample: PBMCs from the stem cell graft donor, taken from the stem cell graft. V is TRBV25-1 and J is TRBJ2-5; TRBD1 aligns across 9 bases. The origin of this receptor is a human donor who donated a stem cell graft to a child with acute myeloid leukemia. The DNA of the CDR3 is TGTGCCAGCAGTGAACCGGGACAGGGCTGGGAGACCCAGTACTTC. As protein: CASSEPGQGWETQYF.